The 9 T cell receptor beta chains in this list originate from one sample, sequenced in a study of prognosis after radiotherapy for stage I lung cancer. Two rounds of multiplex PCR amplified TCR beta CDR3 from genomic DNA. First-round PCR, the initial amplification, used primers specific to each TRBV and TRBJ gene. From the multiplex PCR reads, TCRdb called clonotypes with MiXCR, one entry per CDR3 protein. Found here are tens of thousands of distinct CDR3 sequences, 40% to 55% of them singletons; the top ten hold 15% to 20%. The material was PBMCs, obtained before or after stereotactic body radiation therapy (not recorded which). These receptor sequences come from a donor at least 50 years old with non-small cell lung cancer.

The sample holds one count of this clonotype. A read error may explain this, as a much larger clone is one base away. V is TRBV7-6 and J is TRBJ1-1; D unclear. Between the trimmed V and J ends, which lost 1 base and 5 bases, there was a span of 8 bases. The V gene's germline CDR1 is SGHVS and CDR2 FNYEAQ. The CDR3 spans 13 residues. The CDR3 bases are TGTGCCAGCAGCTTAGTACCGGTAACTGAAGCTTTCTTT. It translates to CASSLVPVTEAFF. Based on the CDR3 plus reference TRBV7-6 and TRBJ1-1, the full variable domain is GAGVSQSPRYKVTKRGQDVALRCDPISGHVSLYWYRQALGQGPEFLTYFNYEAQQDKSGLPNDRFSAERPEGSISTLTIQRTEQRDSAMYRCASSLVPVTEAFFGQGTRLTVV.

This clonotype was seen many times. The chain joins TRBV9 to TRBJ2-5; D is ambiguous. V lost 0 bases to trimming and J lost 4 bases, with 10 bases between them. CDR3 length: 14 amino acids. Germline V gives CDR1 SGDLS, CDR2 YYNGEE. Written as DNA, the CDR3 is TGTGCCAGCAGCGTAGGATCCCAGCTAGAGACCCAGTACTTC. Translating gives CASSVGSQLETQYF.

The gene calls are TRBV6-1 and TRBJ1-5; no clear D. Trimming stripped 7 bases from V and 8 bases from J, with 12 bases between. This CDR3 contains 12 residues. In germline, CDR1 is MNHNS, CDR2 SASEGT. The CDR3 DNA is TGTGCCAGCATCCCAGACATCAAGCCCCAGCATTTT. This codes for CASIPDIKPQHF.

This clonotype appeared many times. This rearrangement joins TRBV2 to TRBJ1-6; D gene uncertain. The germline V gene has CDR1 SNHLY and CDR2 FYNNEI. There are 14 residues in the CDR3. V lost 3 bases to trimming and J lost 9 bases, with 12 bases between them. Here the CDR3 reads CASSDDPWGSPLHF. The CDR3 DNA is TGTGCCAGCAGTGACGACCCTTGGGGTTCACCCCTCCACTTT.

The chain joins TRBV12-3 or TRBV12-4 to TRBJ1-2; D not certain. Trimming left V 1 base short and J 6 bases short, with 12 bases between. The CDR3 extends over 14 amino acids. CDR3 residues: CASSLGIEVDGYTF. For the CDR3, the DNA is TGTGCCAGCAGTTTAGGGATAGAGGTTGATGGCTACACCTTC.

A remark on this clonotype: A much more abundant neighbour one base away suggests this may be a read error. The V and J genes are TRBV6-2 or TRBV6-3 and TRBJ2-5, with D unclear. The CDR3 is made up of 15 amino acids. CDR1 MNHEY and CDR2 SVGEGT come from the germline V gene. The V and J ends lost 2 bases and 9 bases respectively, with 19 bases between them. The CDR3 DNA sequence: TGTGCCAGCAGTTACGGAGACCCCAGTGACGAGGCCCAGTACTTC. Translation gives CASSYGDPSDEAQYF.

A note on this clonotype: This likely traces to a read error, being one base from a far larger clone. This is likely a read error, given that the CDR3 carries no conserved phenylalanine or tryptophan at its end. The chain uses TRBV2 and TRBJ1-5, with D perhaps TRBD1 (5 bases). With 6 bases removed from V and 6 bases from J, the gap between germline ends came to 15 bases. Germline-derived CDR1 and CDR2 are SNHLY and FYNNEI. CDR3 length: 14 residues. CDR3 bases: TGTGCCAGCAGCTTAGGGGCAGGTCTTCAGCCCCAGCATTCT. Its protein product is CASSLGAGLQPQHS.

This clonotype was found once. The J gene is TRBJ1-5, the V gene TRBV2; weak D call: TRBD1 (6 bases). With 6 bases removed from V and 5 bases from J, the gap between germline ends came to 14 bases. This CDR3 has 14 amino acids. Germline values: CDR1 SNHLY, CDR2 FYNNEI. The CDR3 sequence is CASRSRGAHQPQHF. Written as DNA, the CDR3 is TGTGCCAGCAGGTCCCGGGGGGCCCATCAGCCCCAGCATTTT. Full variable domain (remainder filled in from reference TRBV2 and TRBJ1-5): EPEVTQTPSHQVTQMGQEVILRCVPISNHLYFYWYRQILGQKVEFLVSFYNNEISEKSEIFDDQFSVERPDGSNFTLKIRSTKLEDSAMYFCASRSRGAHQPQHFGDGTRLSIL.

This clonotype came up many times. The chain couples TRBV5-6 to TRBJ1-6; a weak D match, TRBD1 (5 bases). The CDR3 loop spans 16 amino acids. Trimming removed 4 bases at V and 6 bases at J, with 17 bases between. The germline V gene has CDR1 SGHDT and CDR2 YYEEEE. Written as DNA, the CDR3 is TGTGCCAGCAGCGGGCGGCTCCGACAGATTAATTCACCCCTCCACTTT. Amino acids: CASSGRLRQINSPLHF. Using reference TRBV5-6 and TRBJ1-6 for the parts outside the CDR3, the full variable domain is DAGVTQSPTHLIKTRGQQVTLRCSPKSGHDTVSWYQQALGQGPQFIFQYYEEEERQRGNFPDRFSGHQFPNYSSELNVNALLLGDSALYLCASSGRLRQINSPLHFGNGTRLTVT.